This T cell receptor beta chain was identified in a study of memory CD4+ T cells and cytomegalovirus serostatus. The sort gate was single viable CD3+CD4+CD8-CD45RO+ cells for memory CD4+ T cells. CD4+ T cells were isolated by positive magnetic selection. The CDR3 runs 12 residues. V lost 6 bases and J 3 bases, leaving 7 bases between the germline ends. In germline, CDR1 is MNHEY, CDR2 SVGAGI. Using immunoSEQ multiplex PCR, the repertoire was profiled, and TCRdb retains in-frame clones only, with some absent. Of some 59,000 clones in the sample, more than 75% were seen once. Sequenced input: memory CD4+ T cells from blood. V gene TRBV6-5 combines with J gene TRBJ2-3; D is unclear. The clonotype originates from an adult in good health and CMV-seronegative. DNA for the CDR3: TGTGCCAGCAGCCGAGATACAGATACGCAGTATTTT. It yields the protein CASSRDTDTQYF.